This entry lists 3 T cell receptor beta chains sequenced from one sample in a study of T cells in localized non-small cell lung cancer. Using immunoSEQ multiplex PCR, the repertoire was profiled, and TCRdb retains in-frame clones only, with some absent. In the table there are 30,000 to 45,000 clones, over 85% of which are singletons. The sample was peripheral blood, taken before any cancer treatment. The receptors come from a female donor over 55 with stage I lung adenocarcinoma.

The V call is TRBV6-5, the J call TRBJ1-1; unclear D gene. V shed 0 bases and J shed 3 bases, with 5 bases lying between them. Germline CDR1 MNHEY, CDR2 SVGAGI. The CDR3 has 13 residues. CDR3 bases: TGTGCCAGCAGTTACTCTCGGTACACTGAAGCTTTCTTT. Protein sequence: CASSYSRYTEAFF.

This chain uses TRBV6-1 with TRBJ2-7; D uncertain. The germline gives CDR1 MNHNS, CDR2 SASEGT. The CDR3 is made up of 12 amino acids. The V and J ends lost 5 bases and 7 bases respectively, with 12 bases between them. CDR3 sequence reads: CASSSDRIEQYV. Written as DNA, the CDR3 is TGTGCCAGCAGTAGTGACCGGATAGAGCAGTACGTC.

The rearrangement joins TRBV7-6 to TRBJ1-2; TRBD1 matches 7 bases. The germline CDR1 and CDR2 sequences are SGHVS and FNYEAQ. This CDR3 region has 13 residues. Trimming at V came to 4 bases and at J to 8 bases, leaving 7 bases not matched to a gene. CDR3 sequence (DNA): TGTGCCAGCAGCTCCCGACAGGGTGAAGGCTACACCTTC. Protein product: CASSSRQGEGYTF.